Listed here are 23 T cell receptor beta chains from one sample, sequenced in a study of shared clonotypes between healthy human individuals. Measured with immunoSEQ multiplex PCR; TCRdb has only the in-frame clones, and not every one. This table has about 2.4 million clones, roughly 92% appearing once. The sample comprised naive CD4+ T cells sorted from blood. Subset in this sample: CD45RA+ positively selected. These receptors all come from a man aged 18 to 29 in good health.

This clone was seen just once. At the DNA level, this CDR3 is encoded by other sequences in the same sample as well. The CDR3 spells CASSFSERGYTF. For the CDR3, the DNA is TGTGCCAGCAGTTTCTCGGAAAGGGGCTACACCTTC. J is TRBJ1-2 and V is TRBV28; D is uncertain. V lost 3 bases, J lost 8 bases, and 10 bases lay in between. The CDR3 extends over 12 amino acids. Germline loops: CDR1 MDHEN, CDR2 SYDVKM.

DNA for the CDR3: TGTGCCAGCAGCTTACTAGAACAGGGGGCTGGCTATGGCTACACCTTC. Translating gives CASSLLEQGAGYGYTF. The chain uses TRBV7-9 and TRBJ1-2; TRBD1 aligns across 9 bases. Per the germline V gene, CDR1 is SEHNR and CDR2 is FQNEAQ (reference sequence). The CDR3 loop spans 16 amino acids. Trimming took 2 bases from V and 4 from J; bases not matched to a gene: 8.

The chain recombines TRBV25-1 with TRBJ1-1; unclear D gene. Germline values: CDR1 MGHDK, CDR2 SYGVNS. This CDR3 comprises 13 residues. Trimming left V 3 bases short and J 1 base short, with 6 bases between. CDR3 nucleotides: TGTGCCAGCAGTGATACGGGGAACACTGAAGCTTTCTTT. Amino acids: CASSDTGNTEAFF.

This clone was seen a handful of times. The sample holds other DNA sequences that translate to the same CDR3. CDR3: CASSPANQPQHF. CDR3 DNA: TGTGCCAGCAGTCCAGCGAATCAGCCCCAGCATTTT. The gene calls are TRBV28 and TRBJ1-5; D is ambiguous. Germline CDR1 is MDHEN and CDR2 is SYDVKM. This CDR3 contains 12 residues. V lost 5 bases and J 4 bases, leaving 6 bases between the germline ends.

The chain couples TRBV10-3 to TRBJ2-5; D might be TRBD1 (7 bases). V lost 7 bases and J 3 bases, leaving 15 bases between the germline ends. Germline CDR1 reads ENHRY; CDR2 reads SYGVKD. The CDR3 contains 14 residues. The CDR3: CAIKEGTVEETQYF. CDR3 coding DNA: TGTGCCATCAAGGAGGGGACAGTGGAAGAGACCCAGTACTTC.

This clone was found once. The V and J genes are TRBV7-6 and TRBJ2-3; 7 nucleotides agree with TRBD2. J lost 3 bases, V lost 0 bases, and 6 bases had no gene match. The CDR3 runs 16 residues. Per the germline V gene, CDR1 is SGHVS and CDR2 is FNYEAQ. CDR3 protein: CASSLASGAGTDTQYF. CDR3 nucleotide sequence: TGTGCCAGCAGCTTAGCCTCGGGAGCGGGGACAGATACGCAGTATTTT.

This chain links TRBV19 with TRBJ2-2; no firm D call. The CDR3 has 13 residues. CDR1 is LNHDA, CDR2 SQIVND, per germline (reference sequence). V was clipped by 6 bases and J by 2 bases, with 7 bases between them. CDR3 nucleotides: TGTGCCAGTAGAATCGGAAACACCGGGGAGCTGTTTTTT. Its protein product is CASRIGNTGELFF.

The rearrangement links TRBV10-2 to TRBJ2-5, with D tentatively TRBD1 (6 bases). Germline-derived CDR1 and CDR2 are WSHSY and SAAADI. This CDR3 is 12 amino acids long. With 1 base removed from V and 9 bases from J, the gap between germline ends came to 9 bases. The CDR3 DNA follows: TGCGCCAGCAGTGAGTTCCAGGGGCCCCAGTACTTC. Translation: CASSEFQGPQYF.

The chain has TRBV2 and TRBJ2-1, with TRBD1 matching over 12 bases. Trimming removed 5 bases from V and 8 bases from J; junction bases left unmatched: 7. The CDR3 has 15 residues. In germline, CDR1 is SNHLY, CDR2 FYNNEI. The CDR3 is CASSLRDRGPYEQFF. The CDR3 coding sequence is TGTGCCAGCAGTCTCCGGGACAGGGGGCCCTATGAGCAGTTCTTC.

The chain employs TRBV6-1 and TRBJ1-5; D is ambiguous. CDR3 length: 14 amino acids. Trimming took off 2 bases at V and 1 base at J, with 6 bases between the two ends. The germline gives CDR1 MNHNS, CDR2 SASEGT. The CDR3 region has the DNA TGTGCCAGCAGTGAAATAGGCAGCAATCAGCCCCAGCATTTT. Translating gives CASSEIGSNQPQHF.

The genes are TRBV10-3 and TRBJ2-7, with 13 bases lining up with TRBD2. CDR3 length: 16 amino acids. Germline V gene data show CDR1 as ENHRY and CDR2 as SYGVKD. The ends lost 2 bases at V and 6 bases at J; junction bases unmatched: 7. The CDR3 sequence: CAISEGTSGKDFEQYF. CDR3 DNA sequence: TGTGCCATCAGTGAGGGGACTAGCGGGAAGGATTTCGAGCAGTACTTC.

This clone has a single count. CDR3 sequence reads: CASSQDPGVGTGNTIYF. Written as DNA, the CDR3 is TGCGCCAGCAGCCAAGATCCGGGGGTAGGCACTGGAAACACCATATATTTT. The rearrangement joins TRBV4-1 to TRBJ1-3, with a possible D match to TRBD1 (5 bases). The germline gives CDR1 MGHRA, CDR2 YSYEKL. Trimming took 0 bases from V and 2 from J, leaving 14 bases between them. The CDR3 covers 17 residues.

Only a few counts were recorded for this clone. The V and J genes are TRBV5-4 and TRBJ1-6; D uncertain. V was pared by 2 bases and J by 9 bases, with 9 bases between. Germline V lookup: CDR1 SGHNT, CDR2 YYREEE (reference sequence). CDR3 size: 13 residues. Here the CDR3 reads CASSFVGRSPLHF. The CDR3 DNA sequence: TGTGCCAGCAGCTTTGTAGGGCGTTCACCCCTCCACTTT.

The rearrangement links TRBV6-4 to TRBJ1-5; D is undetermined. V was cut by 0 bases and J by 2 bases, with 11 bases left in between. Germline V gene lookup returns CDR1 MRHNA and CDR2 SNTAGT. This CDR3 contains 16 residues. This CDR3 reads CASSDSLTGCNQPQHF. CDR3 DNA: TGTGCCAGCAGTGACTCCCTGACCGGATGCAATCAGCCCCAGCATTTT.

The rearrangement joins TRBV10-3 to TRBJ2-5; D remains unclear. V lost 4 bases and J 3 bases, leaving 6 bases between the germline ends. The CDR3 contains 12 residues. Germline V gene sequence: CDR1 ENHRY, CDR2 SYGVKD. Here the CDR3 DNA reads TGTGCCATCAGTGCGGTCGAAGAGACCCAGTACTTC. It encodes CAISAVEETQYF.

This sequence joins TRBV7-2 and TRBJ2-1, with TRBD2 identical over 10 bases. Germline CDR1 and CDR2: SGHTA and FQGNSA. V was pared by 5 bases and J by 0 bases, with 10 bases of the junction left unmatched. CDR3 length: 18 residues. The CDR3: CASSPFSGRQSSYNEQFF. The CDR3 DNA sequence: TGTGCCAGCAGCCCATTTAGCGGGAGGCAGAGCTCCTACAATGAGCAGTTCTTC.

This chain connects TRBV4-1 to TRBJ1-2; TRBD1 agrees at 9 bases. Germline V gene data show CDR1 as MGHRA and CDR2 as YSYEKL. CDR3 length: 14 amino acids. With 2 bases clipped from V and 5 bases from J, the junction kept 3 bases outside the gene matches. The CDR3 DNA sequence: TGCGCCAGCAGCCAAACCGGGACAGGGTATGGCTACACCTTC. It codes for CASSQTGTGYGYTF.

The genes are TRBV5-1 and TRBJ1-1; D not resolved. Germline V gene sequence: CDR1 SGHRS, CDR2 YFSETQ. V was shortened by 0 bases and J by 6 bases, with 15 bases between the two germline ends. The CDR3 spans 15 residues. CDR3 in amino acids: CASSLVGLALSEAFF. The CDR3 DNA is TGCGCCAGCAGCTTGGTCGGTTTGGCTCTATCTGAAGCTTTCTTT.

V usage is TRBV4-1 and J usage is TRBJ2-3, with 10 positions matching TRBD2. This CDR3 is 17 amino acids long. CDR1 MGHRA and CDR2 YSYEKL come from the germline V gene. V lost 2 bases to trimming and J lost 1 base; unmatched junction nucleotides: 6. Here the CDR3 DNA reads TGCGCCAGCAGCCAATCATCCCTAGCGGGAGGCACAGATACGCAGTATTTT. This sequence encodes CASSQSSLAGGTDTQYF.

CDR3 nucleotides: TGCGCCAGCAGCTTGGGAGGCAGGGCAGAAGAGACCCAGTACTTC. Translation gives CASSLGGRAEETQYF. The chain recombines TRBV5-1 with TRBJ2-5; a weak D match, TRBD1 (5 bases). Germline CDR1 and CDR2: SGHRS and YFSETQ. V was pared by 0 bases and J by 3 bases, with 12 bases between. The CDR3 runs to 15 residues.

As concerns this clone: Distinct nucleotide sequences in the sample also encode this CDR3. The chain recombines TRBV9 with TRBJ1-4; 10 bases fit TRBD1. The trim removed 2 bases at V and 6 bases at J, leaving 4 bases unmatched. Germline CDR1 reads SGDLS; CDR2 reads YYNGEE. There are 15 residues in the CDR3. DNA of the CDR3: TGTGCCAGCAGCGTCCGGACAGGGGGTGATGAAAAACTGTTTTTT. As protein: CASSVRTGGDEKLFF. Based on the CDR3 plus reference TRBV9 and TRBJ1-4, the full variable domain is DSGVTQTPKHLITATGQRVTLRCSPRSGDLSVYWYQQSLDQGLQFLIQYYNGEERAKGNILERFSAQQFPDLHSELNLSSLELGDSALYFCASSVRTGGDEKLFFGSGTQLSVL.

Concerning this clone: The sample holds other DNA sequences that translate to the same CDR3. The chain has TRBV7-9 and TRBJ2-2; 9 positions match TRBD1. In germline, CDR1 is SEHNR, CDR2 FQNEAQ (reference sequence). The V gene end was trimmed by 9 bases and the J gene end by 6 bases; junction bases not matched to a gene: 11. This CDR3 spans 15 amino acids. The CDR3: CASGDNRGLPGELFF. In DNA, the CDR3 is TGTGCCAGTGGGGATAACAGGGGGCTGCCCGGGGAGCTGTTTTTT.

The chain recombines TRBV6-5 with TRBJ1-6; D is perhaps TRBD1 (5 bases). Looked up from germline, CDR1 is MNHEY and CDR2 is SVGAGI. The CDR3 contains 14 residues. The V gene lost 4 bases and the J gene lost 7 bases, with 11 bases spanning the gap. The DNA of the CDR3 is TGTGCCAGCAGTTTGACAGAGAAAAATTCACCCCTCCACTTT. This codes for CASSLTEKNSPLHF.